The T cell receptor beta chain described here comes from a study of T-cell memory formation after mild COVID-19. TCRdb analysed the 5' RACE reads with MiXCR anew, one entry per CDR3 protein. The table records about 150,000 distinct CDR3 sequences, about 15% of them present only once. J gave up 4 bases and V 6 bases, and 15 bases lay outside the gene matches. Germline CDR1 LGHNA, CDR2 YNFKEQ. The CDR3 contains 17 residues. The sequence was obtained from an adult woman who had mild COVID-19 (a few samples of this study predate the infection). Cell type and time point are not known. The material sequenced was PBMCs or a T cell subset sorted from them (not recorded which). V gene TRBV4-2 combines with J gene TRBJ2-1, with 7 nucleotides matching TRBD2. The CDR3 here is CASRHIRAGVGYNEQFF. The CDR3 DNA is TGTGCCAGCAGACATATTCGGGCGGGAGTGGGGTACAATGAGCAGTTCTTC.